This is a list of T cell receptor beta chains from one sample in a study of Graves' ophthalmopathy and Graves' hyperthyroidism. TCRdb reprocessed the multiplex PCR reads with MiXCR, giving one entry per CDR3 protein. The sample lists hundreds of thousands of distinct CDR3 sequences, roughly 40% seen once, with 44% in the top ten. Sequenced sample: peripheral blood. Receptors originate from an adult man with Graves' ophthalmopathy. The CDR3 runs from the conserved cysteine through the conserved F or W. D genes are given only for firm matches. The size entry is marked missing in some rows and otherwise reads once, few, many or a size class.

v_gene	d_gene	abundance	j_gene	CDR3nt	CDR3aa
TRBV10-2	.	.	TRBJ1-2	TGCGCCACCTACGGGGGCGGCTATGGCTACACCTTC	CATYGGGYGYTF
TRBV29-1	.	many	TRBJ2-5	TGCAGCGTCGAACCTCAGGACGGTAGCGCCTTTAGGACCCAGTACTTC	CSVEPQDGSAFRTQYF
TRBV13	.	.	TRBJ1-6	TGTGCCAGCAGCCTGGTCTCAACGGCTCTAAATTCACCCCTCCACTTT	CASSLVSTALNSPLHF
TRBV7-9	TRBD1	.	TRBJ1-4	TGTGCCGGCAGCAGGGACAGGGATGAAAAACTGTTTTTT	CAGSRDRDEKLFF
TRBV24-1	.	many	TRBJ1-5	TGTGCCACCAGTGAGGATAGGGTCAATCAGCCCCAGCATTTT	CATSEDRVNQPQHF
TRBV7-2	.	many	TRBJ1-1	TGTGCCAGCAGCTTAGAGGGCAGGGTGAACACTGAAGCTTTCTTT	CASSLEGRVNTEAFF
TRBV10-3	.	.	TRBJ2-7	TGTGCCAGCAGTTACGCGGTGGGCTCCTACGAGCAGTACTTC	CASSYAVGSYEQYF
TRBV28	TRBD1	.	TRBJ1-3	TGTGCCAGCAGGAAACCGGGACAGGGGTTTGGAAACACCATATATTTT	CASRKPGQGFGNTIYF
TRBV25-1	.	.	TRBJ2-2	TGTGCCAGCAGCTTGACCCGGGACACCGCGAACACCGGGGAGCTGTTTTTT	CASSLTRDTANTGELFF
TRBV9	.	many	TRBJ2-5	TGTGCCAGCAGCCCATTAGGGGGAGAGACCCAGTACTTC	CASSPLGGETQYF
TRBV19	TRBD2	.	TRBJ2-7	TGTGCCAGTAGTATAGCCCGGACTAGCGGGGGGTACGAGCAGTACTTC	CASSIARTSGGYEQYF
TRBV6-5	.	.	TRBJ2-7	TGTGCCATCAGGCCTGGGGACCTCACCTACGAGCAGTACTTC	CAIRPGDLTYEQYF
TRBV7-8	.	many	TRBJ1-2	TGTGCCAGCAGCTTAGCAGGCAGGGCCTATGGCTACACCTTC	CASSLAGRAYGYTF
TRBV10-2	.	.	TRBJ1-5	TGCGCCAGCAGTGAGACAGGGATCAATCAGCCCCAGCATTTT	CASSETGINQPQHF
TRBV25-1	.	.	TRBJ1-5	TGTGCCAGCAGTTCGACAGGTAGAGGGCAGCCCCAGCATTTT	CASSSTGRGQPQHF
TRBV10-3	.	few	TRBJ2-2	TGTGCCATCAGTTCGGGGAACGGGGAGCTGTTTTTT	CAISSGNGELFF
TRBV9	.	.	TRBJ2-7	TGTGCCAGCAGCGCCCCGGACGGTTACGAGCAGTACTTC	CASSAPDGYEQYF
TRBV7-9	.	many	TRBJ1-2	TGTGCCAGCAGTCTGACGGCAGACTATGGCTACACCTTC	CASSLTADYGYTF
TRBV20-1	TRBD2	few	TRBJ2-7	TGCAGTGCTAGCTCAAGCGGGGCCCACGAGCAGTACTTC	CSASSSGAHEQYF
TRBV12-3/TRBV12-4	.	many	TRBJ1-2	TGTGCCAGCAGGCCCGGGGGGGAGATCTATGGCTACACCTTC	CASRPGGEIYGYTF
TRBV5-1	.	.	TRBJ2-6	TGTGCCAGCAGCCGACCGAAGGGGGCCAACGTCCTGACTTTC	CASSRPKGANVLTF
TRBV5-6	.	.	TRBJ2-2	TGTGCCAGCAGCCACGGGCTCGGGGAGCTGTTTTTT	CASSHGLGELFF
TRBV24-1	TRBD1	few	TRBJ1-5	TGTGCCAGCAGTTCCTACGGGACAGATCAGCCCCAGCATTTT	CASSSYGTDQPQHF
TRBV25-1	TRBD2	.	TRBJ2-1	TGTGCCAGCAGTGAATATCCTAGCGGGGGATCCTACAATGAGCAGTTCTTC	CASSEYPSGGSYNEQFF
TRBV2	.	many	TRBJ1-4	TGTGCCAGCAGTGAAGACCATATAGCAACTAATGAAAAACTGTTTTTT	CASSEDHIATNEKLFF
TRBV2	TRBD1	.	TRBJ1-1	TGTGCCAGCAGTTCGGCCGGGACAGGGGAGGGCAACACTGAAGCTTTCTTT	CASSSAGTGEGNTEAFF
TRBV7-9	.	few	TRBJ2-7	TGTGCCAGCTCAAAACGGACAGAGGGCTACGAGCAGTACTTC	CASSKRTEGYEQYF